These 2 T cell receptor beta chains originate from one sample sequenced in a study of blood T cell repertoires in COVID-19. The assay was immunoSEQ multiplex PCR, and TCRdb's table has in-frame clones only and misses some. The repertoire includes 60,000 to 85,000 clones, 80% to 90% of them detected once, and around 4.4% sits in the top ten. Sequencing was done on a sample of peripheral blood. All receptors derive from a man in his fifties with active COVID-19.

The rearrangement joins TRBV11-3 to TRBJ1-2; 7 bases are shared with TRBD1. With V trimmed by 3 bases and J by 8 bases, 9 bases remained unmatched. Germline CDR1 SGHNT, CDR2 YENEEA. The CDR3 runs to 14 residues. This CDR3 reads CASSFTGQTRGYTF. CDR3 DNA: TGTGCCAGCAGCTTTACGGGACAGACCAGGGGCTACACCTTC.

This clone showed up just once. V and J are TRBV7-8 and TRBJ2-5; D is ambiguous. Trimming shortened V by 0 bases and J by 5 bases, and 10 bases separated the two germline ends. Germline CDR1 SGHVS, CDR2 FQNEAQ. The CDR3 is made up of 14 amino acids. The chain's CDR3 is CASSLAERSETQYF. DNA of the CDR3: TGTGCCAGCAGCTTAGCGGAACGTAGCGAGACCCAGTACTTC.